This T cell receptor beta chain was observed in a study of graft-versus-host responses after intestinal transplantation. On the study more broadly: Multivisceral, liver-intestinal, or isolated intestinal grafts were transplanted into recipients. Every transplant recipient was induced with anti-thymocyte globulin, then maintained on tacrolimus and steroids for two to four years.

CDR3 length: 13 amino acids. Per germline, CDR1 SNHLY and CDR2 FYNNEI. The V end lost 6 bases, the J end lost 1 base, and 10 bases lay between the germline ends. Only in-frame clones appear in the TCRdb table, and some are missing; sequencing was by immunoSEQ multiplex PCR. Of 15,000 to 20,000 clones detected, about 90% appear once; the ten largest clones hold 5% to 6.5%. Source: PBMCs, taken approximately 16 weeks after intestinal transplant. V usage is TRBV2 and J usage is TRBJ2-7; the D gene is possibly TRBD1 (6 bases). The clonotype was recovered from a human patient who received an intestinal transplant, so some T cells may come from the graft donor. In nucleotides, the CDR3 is TGTGCCAGCAGAAGAGACAGGTCCTACGAGCAGTACTTC. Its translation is CASRRDRSYEQYF.